Sequencing of this T cell receptor beta chain was carried out in a study of blood T cell repertoires in COVID-19 (dated by TCRdb to the early 2020s). Describing the broader study: The collaborator samples originated in the United States, Italy and Spain and spanned the acute and convalescent phases of COVID-19. The material from the prospective study consisted of cDNA or gDNA derived from T cells, B-cell-depleted T cells, or PBMCs. Subjects who had been exposed to COVID-19, were actively infected with it, or had recovered from it provided the deeply sampled blood TCRbeta repertoires that made up the dataset. The repertoires were made available in a free public database intended to serve as a resource for research on the immune response to SARS-CoV-2. Samples were obtained from the ongoing ImmuneRACE study (first 160 participants) and from about 1,300 subjects provided by 6 global collaborators. Sample metadata almost always included a de-identified subject ID, COVID-19 status, age in years and sex. Where HLA class I and class II types were available, the types were taken from metadata supplied by the sample provider, not from assay-based typing. On the study overall, not on this receptor specifically: How much clinical and demographic metadata was included differed by source and by participant, and the metadata was provided uncurated.

As concerns this clone: Its antigen is unknown. Per-base qualities were not stored, and no clone one base away is much larger.

The cysteine opens and the phenylalanine closes a CDR3 of 16 amino acids. The read is trimmed to its CDR3 DNA, 48 bases read in frame from base 1. Trimming accounts for 4 bases at V and 0 bases at J, while the number of junction bases matched to no gene is 6. The germline V gene encodes CDR1 SGHRS and CDR2 YFSETQ. TCRbeta CDR3 regions were amplified from genomic DNA by means of the immunoSEQ Assay, a bias-controlled multiplex PCR. Regarding the original processing steps: Within the assay, amplification of reference gene primers was used to estimate how many nucleated cells each sample contained. To quantify the absolute abundance of each unique TCRbeta CDR3 rearrangement, sequence reads were collapsed and filtered. For each sample, productive Simpson clonality was calculated by taking the square root of Simpson's diversity index across productive rearrangements. In TCRdb, the immuneACCESS table is reduced to in-frame sequences with V and J assigned. These tables do not hold every clone; where another copy was compared, an unresolved V gene accounts for under half, and the others remain unexplained. That table supplies the V and J calls and clone size; D and trimming were determined from the DNA. Here the sample has around 25,000 clones; around 90% occur a single time. Around 11% of the sample belongs to the ten largest clones.

Each collaborating institution followed its own protocols to collect whole blood in K2EDTA tubes. For TCRbeta analysis, collaborators shipped samples as frozen whole blood, isolated PBMCs, or DNA extracted from either of those sample types. Specimen: peripheral blood. The sequence joins TRBV5-1 to TRBJ1-4, with 7 middle bases fitting TRBD1. This clonotype originated in an older man with acute or convalescent COVID-19. The CDR3 protein sequence reads: CASSLVGGTTNEKLFF. The bases read TGCGCCAGCAGCCTCGTAGGGGGCACAACTAATGAAAAACTGTTTTTT.